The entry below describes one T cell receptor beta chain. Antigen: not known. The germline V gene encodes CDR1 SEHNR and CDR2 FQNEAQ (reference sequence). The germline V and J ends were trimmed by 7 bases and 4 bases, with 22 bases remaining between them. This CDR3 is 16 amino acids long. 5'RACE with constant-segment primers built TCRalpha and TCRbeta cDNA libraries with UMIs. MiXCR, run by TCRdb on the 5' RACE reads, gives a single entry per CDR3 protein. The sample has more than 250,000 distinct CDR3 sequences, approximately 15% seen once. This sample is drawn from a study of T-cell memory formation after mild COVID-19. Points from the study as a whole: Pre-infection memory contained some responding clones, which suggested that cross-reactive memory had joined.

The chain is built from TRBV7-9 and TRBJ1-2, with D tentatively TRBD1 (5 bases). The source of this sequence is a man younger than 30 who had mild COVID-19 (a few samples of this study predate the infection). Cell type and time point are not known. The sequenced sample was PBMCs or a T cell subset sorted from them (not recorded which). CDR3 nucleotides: TGTGCCAGCACCTTTTCGGAAGGGACCGCAGGCTATGGCTACACCTTC. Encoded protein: CASTFSEGTAGYGYTF.